This T cell receptor beta chain derives from a study of blood T cell repertoires in COVID-19. For the study at large: The United States, Italy and Spain supplied acute and convalescent COVID-19 samples.

Measured with immunoSEQ multiplex PCR; TCRdb has only the in-frame clones, and not every one. The table has 60,000 to 70,000 clones, about 84% seen once. V lost 0 bases and J lost 3, with 10 bases in between. CDR1 and CDR2 (germline): SGHRS, YFSETQ. The CDR3 is 14 amino acids. The clonotype was recovered from a human donor in a cohort sampled during active COVID-19. Sequencing used peripheral blood. The chain joins TRBV5-1 to TRBJ2-7, with a possible D match to TRBD1 (5 bases). CDR3 loop: CASSLESGRYEQYF. In nucleotides, the CDR3 is TGCGCCAGCAGCTTGGAGTCAGGGCGCTACGAGCAGTACTTC.